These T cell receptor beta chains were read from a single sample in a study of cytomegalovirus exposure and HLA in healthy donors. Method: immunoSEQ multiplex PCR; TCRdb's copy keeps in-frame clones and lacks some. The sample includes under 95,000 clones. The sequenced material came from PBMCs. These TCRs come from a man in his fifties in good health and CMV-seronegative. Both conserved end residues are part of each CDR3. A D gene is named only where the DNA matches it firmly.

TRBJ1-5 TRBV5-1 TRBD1 CASSLQGASNQPQHF TGCGCCAGCAGCTTACAGGGGGCAAGCAATCAGCCCCAGCATTTT
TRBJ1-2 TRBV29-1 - CSAMQGDHGYTF TGCAGCGCAATGCAGGGTGACCATGGCTACACCTTC
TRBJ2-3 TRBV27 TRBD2 CASSLRFMTSGGPLYSTDTQYF TGTGCCAGCAGTTTACGATTCATGACTAGCGGGGGGCCTCTATATAGCACAGATACGCAGTATTTT
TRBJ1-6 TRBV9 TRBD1 CASSVGGTGDSPLHF TGTGCCAGCAGCGTAGGAGGGACAGGCGATTCACCCCTCCACTTT
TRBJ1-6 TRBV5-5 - CASRRTYYNSPLHF TGTGCCAGCAGACGGACATACTATAATTCACCCCTCCACTTT
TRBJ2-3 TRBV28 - CASVAGSADTQYF TGTGCCAGCGTGGCGGGGTCGGCAGATACGCAGTATTTT
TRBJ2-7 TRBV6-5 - CASSYNFGDSYEQYF TGTGCCAGCAGTTACAACTTCGGAGACTCCTACGAGCAGTACTTC
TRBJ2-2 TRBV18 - CASSLLVTSNTGELFF TGTGCCAGCTCACTCCTAGTTACTTCCAACACCGGGGAGCTGTTTTTT
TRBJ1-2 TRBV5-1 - CASSPDNALYGYTF TGCGCCAGCAGCCCGGACAACGCCCTTTATGGCTACACCTTC
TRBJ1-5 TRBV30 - CAWSRIGSQPQHF TGTGCCTGGAGTCGAATCGGTTCACAGCCCCAGCATTTT
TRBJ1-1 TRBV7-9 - CASSLGGLGAFF TGTGCCAGCAGCTTAGGAGGTTTAGGAGCTTTCTTT
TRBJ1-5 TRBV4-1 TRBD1 CASTINPQDRGSNQPQHF TGCGCCAGCACCATTAACCCACAGGACAGGGGTAGCAATCAGCCCCAGCATTTT
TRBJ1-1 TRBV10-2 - CASSVRDTEAFF TGCGCCAGCAGTGTTCGGGACACGGAAGCTTTCTTT